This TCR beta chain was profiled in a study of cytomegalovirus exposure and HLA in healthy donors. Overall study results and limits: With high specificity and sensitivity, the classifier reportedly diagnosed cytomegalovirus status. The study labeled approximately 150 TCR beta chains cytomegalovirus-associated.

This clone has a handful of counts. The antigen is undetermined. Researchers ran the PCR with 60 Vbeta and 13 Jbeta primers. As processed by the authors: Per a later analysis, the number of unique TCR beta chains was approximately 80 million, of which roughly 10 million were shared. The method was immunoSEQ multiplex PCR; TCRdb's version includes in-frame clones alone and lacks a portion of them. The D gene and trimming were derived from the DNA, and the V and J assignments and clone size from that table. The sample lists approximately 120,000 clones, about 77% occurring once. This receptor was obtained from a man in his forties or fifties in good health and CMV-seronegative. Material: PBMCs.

CDR3 residues: CASSLGVSREETQYF. The DNA for the CDR3 is TGTGCCAGCAGCTTGGGGGTGTCGCGGGAAGAGACCCAGTACTTC. The chain couples TRBV5-6 to TRBJ2-5; weak D call: TRBD2 (5 bases). Germline V CDR1 and CDR2: SGHDT, YYEEEE. Trimming shortened V by 0 bases and J by 3 bases, and 12 bases separated the two germline ends. The CDR3 loop spans 15 amino acids.